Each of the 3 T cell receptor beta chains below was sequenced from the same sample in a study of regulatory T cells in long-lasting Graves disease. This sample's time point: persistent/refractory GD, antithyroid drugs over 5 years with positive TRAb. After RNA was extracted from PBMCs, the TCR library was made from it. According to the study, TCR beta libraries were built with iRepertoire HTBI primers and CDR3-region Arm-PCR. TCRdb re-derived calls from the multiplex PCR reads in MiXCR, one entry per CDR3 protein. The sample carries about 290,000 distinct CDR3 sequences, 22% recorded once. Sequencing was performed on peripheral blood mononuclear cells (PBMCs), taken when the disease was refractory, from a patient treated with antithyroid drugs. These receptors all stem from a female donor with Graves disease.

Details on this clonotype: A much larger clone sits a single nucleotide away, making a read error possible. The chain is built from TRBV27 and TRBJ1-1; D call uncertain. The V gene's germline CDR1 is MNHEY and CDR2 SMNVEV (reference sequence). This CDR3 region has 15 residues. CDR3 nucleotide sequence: TGTGCCAGCAGTCTCTCCCTAGACACCCACACTGAAGCTCTCTTT. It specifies CASSLSLDTHTEALF.

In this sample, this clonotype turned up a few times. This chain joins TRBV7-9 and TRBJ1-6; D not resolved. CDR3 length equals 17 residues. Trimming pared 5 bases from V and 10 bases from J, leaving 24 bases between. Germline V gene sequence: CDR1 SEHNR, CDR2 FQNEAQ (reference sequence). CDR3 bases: TGTGCCAGCAGCCTGACCGGGGTCCAGGAATTTGGATCACCCCTCCACTTT. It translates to CASSLTGVQEFGSPLHF.

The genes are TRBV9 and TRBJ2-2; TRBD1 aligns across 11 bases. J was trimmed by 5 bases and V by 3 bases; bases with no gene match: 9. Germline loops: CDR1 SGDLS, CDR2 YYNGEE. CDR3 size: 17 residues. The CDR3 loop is CASSEGTGTGGTGELFF. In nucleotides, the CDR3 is TGTGCCAGCAGCGAGGGGACCGGGACAGGGGGAACCGGGGAGCTGTTTTTT.